This passage covers 32 T cell receptor beta chains from one sample sequenced in a study of cytomegalovirus exposure and HLA in healthy donors. Sequencing used immunoSEQ multiplex PCR; TCRdb keeps in-frame clones, though not all of them. The sample includes some 120,000 clones, roughly 90% of them seen just once. Sequencing input: PBMCs. The receptors stem from a woman between 18 and 29 years old in good health and CMV-seronegative.

The chain employs TRBV25-1 and TRBJ2-2; 8 bases line up with TRBD2. Germline V gene data show CDR1 as MGHDK and CDR2 as SYGVNS. V lost 6 bases, J lost 3 bases, and 6 bases stayed unmatched. The CDR3 has 15 residues. CDR3 in amino acids: CASRGGGGYTGELFF. The CDR3 DNA reads TGTGCCAGCAGGGGAGGCGGGGGGTACACCGGGGAGCTGTTTTTT.

This chain links TRBV19 with TRBJ1-1, with TRBD1 matching over 7 bases. Germline-derived CDR1 and CDR2 are LNHDA and SQIVND (reference sequence). The CDR3 totals 15 residues. V was pared by 7 bases and J by 5 bases, with 13 bases of the junction left unmatched. CDR3 loop: CASIAYRGGGTEAFF. The CDR3 DNA reads TGTGCCAGTATCGCGTACAGGGGCGGGGGGACTGAAGCTTTCTTT.

This sequence joins TRBV10-2 and TRBJ2-7, with D possibly being TRBD1 (5 bases). The CDR3 extends over 14 amino acids. From germline, CDR1 is WSHSY and CDR2 SAAADI. With 3 bases removed from V and 3 bases from J, the gap between germline ends came to 12 bases. The CDR3 sequence is CASSDKGPIYEQYF. The DNA of the CDR3 is TGCGCCAGCAGTGACAAGGGGCCCATCTACGAGCAGTACTTC.

Only one count was recorded for this clone. This chain uses TRBV6-5 with TRBJ1-4, with TRBD1 matching over 9 bases. J gave up 8 bases and V 0 bases, and 7 bases lay outside the gene matches. The CDR3 length is 16 residues. Germline CDR1 MNHEY, CDR2 SVGAGI. CDR3 amino acids: CASSYSMGQGREKLFF. The DNA for the CDR3 is TGTGCCAGCAGTTACTCGATGGGACAGGGTCGAGAAAAACTGTTTTTT.

CDR3: CAWGTGNEQYF. The CDR3 DNA reads TGTGCCTGGGGGACAGGGAACGAGCAGTACTTC. This chain links TRBV30 with TRBJ2-7; 9 bases fit TRBD1. The CDR3 runs 11 residues. The junction had 1 base not matched to a gene; V was cut back by 5 bases and J by 5 bases. Germline CDR1 and CDR2: GTSNPN and SVGIG (reference sequence). The full variable domain, rest sourced from reference TRBV30 and TRBJ2-7, is SQTIHQWPATLVQPVGSPLSLECTVEGTSNPNLYWYRQAAGRGLQLLFYSVGIGQISSEVPQNLSASRPQDRQFILSSKKLLLSDSGFYLCAWGTGNEQYFGPGTRLTVT.

This clone was observed once. The chain recombines TRBV7-9 with TRBJ2-2; a weak D match, TRBD1 (5 bases). The CDR3 totals 14 residues. V was clipped by 2 bases and J by 4 bases, with 8 bases between them. The germline V gene encodes CDR1 SEHNR and CDR2 FQNEAQ (reference sequence). The CDR3 sequence is CASSLRGSTGELFF. CDR3 bases: TGTGCCAGCAGCTTAAGGGGCAGCACCGGGGAGCTGTTTTTT.

The chain links TRBV4-1 to TRBJ2-5; 16 bases agree with TRBD2. Germline-derived CDR1 and CDR2 are MGHRA and YSYEKL. V shed 4 bases and J 1 base; nucleotides not matched to a gene: 6. The CDR3 loop spans 18 amino acids. The CDR3 nucleotides are TGCGCCAGCAGCCGATGGGGACTAGCGGGGGGGTCCCAAGAGACCCAGTACTTC. The encoded protein is CASSRWGLAGGSQETQYF.

The chain recombines TRBV4-2 with TRBJ2-1; TRBD2 might be the D (6 bases). From germline, CDR1 is LGHNA and CDR2 YNFKEQ. V gave up 0 bases and J gave up 4 bases, with 19 bases separating them. The CDR3 is made up of 18 amino acids. CDR3 residues: CASSQEGGVRGGYNEQFF. Written as DNA, the CDR3 is TGTGCCAGCAGCCAAGAAGGCGGGGTGCGGGGAGGATACAATGAGCAGTTCTTC.

This chain joins TRBV7-8 and TRBJ2-7; 12 positions agree with TRBD2. The V segment lost 2 bases and the J segment 1 base; nucleotides outside the gene matches: 6. Germline-derived CDR1 and CDR2 are SGHVS and FQNEAQ. This CDR3 has 17 amino acids. Here the CDR3 DNA reads TGTGCCAGCAGCTTAAATACCGGGACTAGCGGGTCCTACGAGCAGTACTTC. Translating gives CASSLNTGTSGSYEQYF.

Remarks on this clone: The DNA is left out, because the CDR3 cannot be placed on it with certainty; the CDR3 is given as TCRdb lists it. The gene calls are TRBV29-1 and TRBJ2-3; the listed D gene, TRBD2, was not tested against the DNA. The CDR3 numbers 18 amino acids, ends counted. Germline lookup yields CDR1 SQVTM and CDR2 ANQGSEA. This CDR3 is CSAAALTIGVLAGGTQYF.

The CDR3 nucleotides read TGCGCCAGCAGCTCGTTCCACATAGCGGAGGGGAACATTCAGTACTTC. This sequence encodes CASSSFHIAEGNIQYF. J is TRBJ2-4 and V is TRBV5-1, with D possibly TRBD2 on 6 matching bases. This CDR3 has 16 amino acids. Germline lookup yields CDR1 SGHRS and CDR2 YFSETQ. V was trimmed by 3 bases and J by 7 bases, leaving 20 bases between them. The full variable domain, completed using reference TRBV5-1 and TRBJ2-4, is KAGVTQTPRYLIKTRGQQVTLSCSPISGHRSVSWYQQTPGQGLQFLFEYFSETQRNKGNFPGRFSGRQFSNSRSEMNVSTLELGDSALYLCASSSFHIAEGNIQYFGAGTRLSVL.

The chain has TRBV21-1 and TRBJ1-1; the D segment call TRBD1 is taken from the table without a DNA check. TRBV21-1 is labeled a pseudogene. This CDR3 is 14 amino acids long. The CDR3 nucleotides are TGTGCCAGCAGCGGACAGGGTTCAGGCACTGAAGCTTTCTTT. Translated: CASSGQGSGTEAFF.

This chain links TRBV2 with TRBJ1-1, with D possibly being TRBD1 (6 bases). Trimming pared 0 bases from V and 5 bases from J, leaving 10 bases between. Germline values: CDR1 SNHLY, CDR2 FYNNEI. The CDR3 sequence is 14 residues long. The CDR3 region has the DNA TGTGCCAGCAGTGAAGCTAGGCAGGGGACTGAAGCTTTCTTT. Its translation is CASSEARQGTEAFF. The entire variable domain, with the rest obtained from reference TRBV2 and TRBJ1-1, is as follows: EPEVTQTPSHQVTQMGQEVILRCVPISNHLYFYWYRQILGQKVEFLVSFYNNEISEKSEIFDDQFSVERPDGSNFTLKIRSTKLEDSAMYFCASSEARQGTEAFFGQGTRLTVV.

The V call is TRBV5-4, the J call TRBJ2-5; TRBD2 aligns across 7 bases. Germline lookup yields CDR1 SGHNT and CDR2 YYREEE (reference sequence). The CDR3 runs 14 residues. Germline trimming cut 4 bases from V and 1 base from J; bases unmatched to any gene: 4. The DNA of the CDR3 is TGTGCCAGCAGCCCATGGACTAGCCAAGAGACCCAGTACTTC. Residues: CASSPWTSQETQYF.

This rearrangement joins TRBV27 to TRBJ2-2; no firm D call. The CDR3 contains 14 residues. V was pared by 3 bases and J by 5 bases, with 10 bases between. Germline V gene sequence: CDR1 MNHEY, CDR2 SMNVEV (reference sequence). CDR3 sequence: CASSFSILTGELFF. Here the CDR3 DNA reads TGTGCCAGCAGTTTCAGTATTTTAACCGGGGAGCTGTTTTTT.

The chain combines TRBV6-1 with TRBJ1-3, with D possibly being TRBD1 (5 bases). Trimming shortened V by 2 bases and J by 0 bases, and 11 bases separated the two germline ends. The CDR3 spans 16 residues. Germline lookup yields CDR1 MNHNS and CDR2 SASEGT. The CDR3 region is CASSEIQGSSGNTIYF. The CDR3 DNA reads as TGTGCCAGCAGTGAAATCCAGGGCTCCTCTGGAAACACCATATATTTT.

This chain connects TRBV5-4 to TRBJ1-5; D may be TRBD1 (5 bases). The CDR3 is 13 amino acids. Germline V lookup: CDR1 SGHNT, CDR2 YYREEE (reference sequence). With 4 bases removed from V and 9 bases from J, the gap between germline ends came to 14 bases. As DNA, the CDR3 is TGTGCCAGCAGCCACGACAGTTCTGGGCCCCAGCATTTT. Translating gives CASSHDSSGPQHF.

DNA for the CDR3: TGTGCCAGCAGCTTATTAGCAGGGATCTCCTACAATGAGCAGTTCTTC. Residues: CASSLLAGISYNEQFF. The rearrangement links TRBV7-3 to TRBJ2-1; possibly TRBD1 for D (5 bases). The V and J ends lost 2 bases and 0 bases respectively, with 11 bases between them. The CDR3 spans 16 residues. Germline values: CDR1 SGHTA, CDR2 FQGTGA.

V and J are TRBV7-9 and TRBJ2-7; a weak D match, TRBD1 (6 bases). The CDR3 contains 16 residues. The germline V gene has CDR1 SEHNR and CDR2 FQNEAQ (reference sequence). Trimming took 4 bases from V and 4 from J, leaving 20 bases between them. The CDR3 sequence: CASSSNRGQLRYEQYF. CDR3 bases: TGTGCCAGCAGCTCCAACCGAGGACAGCTACGTTACGAGCAGTACTTC.

CDR3: CASSKGAGGYTDTQYF. The CDR3 coding sequence is TGTGCCAGCAGCAAAGGTGCGGGGGGGTACACAGATACGCAGTATTTT. J is TRBJ2-3 and V is TRBV21-1; the table calls TRBD2, which could not be checked here. TRBV21-1 is assigned pseudogene status. This CDR3 is built from 16 residues.

The chain employs TRBV5-1 and TRBJ2-3, with 14 bases lining up with TRBD2. The germline V gene has CDR1 SGHRS and CDR2 YFSETQ. This CDR3 spans 16 amino acids. The J segment lost 7 bases and the V segment lost 4 bases, leaving 8 bases of the junction unmatched. This CDR3 reads CASSPRGLAGAHTQYF. The DNA for the CDR3 is TGCGCCAGCAGCCCCCGGGGACTAGCGGGAGCACATACGCAGTATTTT.

The chain is built from TRBV6-6 and TRBJ1-2; D not certain. CDR1 is MNHNY, CDR2 SVGAGI, per germline (reference sequence). V was clipped by 5 bases and J by 4 bases, with 11 bases between them. The CDR3 covers 13 residues. The CDR3 region has the DNA TGTGCCAGCAGTGAGAGAGACTCCTATGGCTACACCTTC. It yields the protein CASSERDSYGYTF.

The genes are TRBV18 and TRBJ2-2, with D possibly being TRBD2 (7 bases). V gave up 4 bases and J gave up 0 bases, with 15 bases separating them. The CDR3 runs to 17 residues. The germline V gene has CDR1 KGHSH and CDR2 LQKENI. CDR3 bases: TGTGCCAGCTCACGTTCGAGGGGGGGATCGAACACCGGGGAGCTGTTTTTT. This translates into CASSRSRGGSNTGELFF.

This clone showed up just once. This rearrangement joins TRBV4-2 to TRBJ2-4, with a tentative D call TRBD2 (6 bases). V was pared by 0 bases and J by 2 bases, with 17 bases between. CDR3 length equals 18 residues. In germline, CDR1 is LGHNA, CDR2 YNFKEQ. The CDR3 region is CASSQDGTFSGTKNIQYF. The CDR3 region has the DNA TGTGCCAGCAGCCAAGATGGGACTTTCTCGGGGACCAAAAACATTCAGTACTTC.

CDR3: CAWEGVKGATYTGELFF. In DNA, the CDR3 is TGTGCCTGGGAGGGGGTAAAGGGGGCTACCTACACCGGGGAGCTGTTTTTT. This chain links TRBV30 with TRBJ2-2, with 7 bases lining up with TRBD1. Germline-derived CDR1 and CDR2 are GTSNPN and SVGIG (reference sequence). The CDR3 loop spans 17 amino acids. V was clipped by 5 bases and J by 3 bases; unmatched bases: 15.

The chain recombines TRBV2 with TRBJ1-2; TRBD1 is a possible D gene (5 bases). Germline lookup yields CDR1 SNHLY and CDR2 FYNNEI. The CDR3 spans 13 residues. Trimming took off 4 bases at V and 3 bases at J, with 9 bases between the two ends. CDR3 nucleotide sequence: TGTGCCAGCAGTGCATTCAGGGACTATGGCTACACCTTC. Its translation: CASSAFRDYGYTF. Full variable domain (missing parts from reference TRBV2 and TRBJ1-2): EPEVTQTPSHQVTQMGQEVILRCVPISNHLYFYWYRQILGQKVEFLVSFYNNEISEKSEIFDDQFSVERPDGSNFTLKIRSTKLEDSAMYFCASSAFRDYGYTFGSGTRLTVV.

The rearrangement joins TRBV7-3 to TRBJ2-5, with 10 bases lining up with TRBD1. The V gene's germline CDR1 is SGHTA and CDR2 FQGTGA. The CDR3 has 14 residues. V lost 5 bases and J lost 5; bases outside the gene matches: 5. CDR3 sequence reads: CASSPTGGSETQYF. The CDR3 DNA reads TGTGCCAGCAGCCCGACAGGGGGCTCGGAGACCCAGTACTTC.

The J gene is TRBJ2-7, the V gene TRBV7-2; TRBD1 is a possible D gene (6 bases). Looked up from germline, CDR1 is SGHTA and CDR2 is FQGNSA. Trimming left V 3 bases short and J 4 bases short, with 13 bases between. The CDR3 consists of 14 residues. The CDR3 region has the DNA TGTGCCAGCAGCTTGATGGGGGCCGGGTACGAGCAGTACTTC. Encoded protein: CASSLMGAGYEQYF.

In DNA form, the CDR3 reads TGTGCCAGCAGCCCACGACAGGGAGAGACCCAGTACTTC. This codes for CASSPRQGETQYF. The chain has TRBV5-4 and TRBJ2-5; 7 bases agree with TRBD1. V shed 4 bases and J 4 bases; nucleotides not matched to a gene: 4. CDR1 and CDR2 from the germline V gene are SGHNT and YYREEE (reference sequence). The CDR3 is made up of 13 amino acids.

The J gene is TRBJ2-1, the V gene TRBV4-3; 13 bases are shared with TRBD2. Germline V gene data show CDR1 as LGHNA and CDR2 as YSLEER. The J segment lost 7 bases and the V segment lost 0 bases, leaving 6 bases of the junction unmatched. The CDR3 is made up of 17 amino acids. The CDR3 loop reads CASSQDTSGRAGNEQFF. The CDR3 bases are TGCGCCAGCAGCCAAGACACTAGCGGGAGGGCGGGGAATGAGCAGTTCTTC.

This clone appeared once. The V and J genes are TRBV4-1 and TRBJ2-7; 8 positions match TRBD2. V dropped 1 base and J dropped 0; count of bases not matched to a gene: 8. Germline V gene sequence: CDR1 MGHRA, CDR2 YSYEKL. The CDR3 totals 17 residues. CDR3 nucleotides: TGCGCCAGCAGCCAAGCCGAAGCGGGGGTTCTCTCCTACGAGCAGTACTTC. As protein: CASSQAEAGVLSYEQYF.

The chain uses TRBV29-1 and TRBJ2-7; 8 bases fit TRBD1. Germline values: CDR1 SQVTM, CDR2 ANQGSEA. This CDR3 is 13 amino acids long. Trimming removed 5 bases from V and 5 bases from J; junction bases left unmatched: 8. CDR3 nucleotides: TGCAGCGTTAGCCTGACAGGGGTGGACGAGCAGTACTTC. Protein product: CSVSLTGVDEQYF.